The 26 T cell receptor beta chains below were found in one sample sequenced in a study of beta chain features in type 1 diabetes. Findings of the study overall: Among all four CD4+ subsets, Type 1 diabetes patients had TCRB CDR3s that were moderately but significantly shorter.

Antigen specificity for these receptors is unknown. cDNA synthesis used the whole RNA isolate, giving expressed TCRB sequences. TCRdb's copy holds only in-frame clones and misses some; the assay was immunoSEQ multiplex PCR. The sample contains tens of thousands of clones, roughly two fifths of which appear only once. Sequences were obtained from Tregs from blood. These receptors were obtained from a man aged 25-45 years with type 1 diabetes.

This clone has only a few counts. The V gene is TRBV19, the J gene TRBJ1-5, with 8 bases matching TRBD1. With V trimmed by 10 bases and J by 5 bases, 7 bases remained unmatched. This CDR3 contains 13 residues. Germline V gene sequence: CDR1 LNHDA, CDR2 SQIVND (reference sequence). The CDR3 DNA is TGTGCCACACGGACAGGGTGGGATCAGCCCCAGCATTTT. Protein: CATRTGWDQPQHF.

This clone was counted between two and nine times. The chain couples TRBV6-1 to TRBJ2-1, with a tentative D call TRBD2 (7 bases). This CDR3 comprises 10 residues. CDR1 is MNHNS and CDR2 is SASEGT in the germline V gene. Trimming removed 11 bases from V and 10 bases from J, with 12 bases in between. CDR3 amino acids: CAGGGWEQFF. CDR3 DNA: TGTGCCGGCGGGGGCTGGGAGCAGTTCTTC.

The rearrangement links TRBV28 to TRBJ2-5; perhaps TRBD1 as D (6 bases). This CDR3 has 16 residues. V lost 4 bases, J lost 2 bases, and 17 bases lay in between. CDR1 and CDR2 (germline): MDHEN, SYDVKM. This CDR3 reads CASSSSDRILQETQYF. As DNA, the CDR3 is TGTGCCAGCAGTTCGTCCGACAGGATCCTGCAAGAGACCCAGTACTTC.

This clone has a handful of counts. The chain joins TRBV7-3 to TRBJ1-1, with D maybe TRBD1 (5 bases). The CDR3 spans 13 residues. Germline-derived CDR1 and CDR2 are SGHTA and FQGTGA. The ends were cut back, 2 bases at V and 7 bases at J, with 11 bases in the middle. The chain's CDR3 is CASSLGEQVEAFF. The CDR3 bases are TGTGCCAGCAGCTTAGGTGAACAGGTTGAAGCTTTCTTT.

This clone was found a few times. The chain combines TRBV4-2 with TRBJ2-7; 7 bases are a match to TRBD2. The CDR3 loop spans 15 amino acids. V shed 0 bases, J shed 4 bases, and the junction held 6 bases outside the gene matches. Germline CDR1 is LGHNA and CDR2 is YNFKEQ. This CDR3 reads CASSQERLAEYEQYF. The CDR3 DNA reads as TGTGCCAGCAGCCAAGAGAGACTAGCAGAATACGAGCAGTACTTC.

The V and J genes are TRBV13 and TRBJ2-1, with 9 bases that match TRBD1. The CDR3 has 13 amino acids. Germline V gives CDR1 PRHDT, CDR2 FYEKMQ (reference sequence). V gave up 5 bases and J gave up 8 bases; unmatched junction bases: 4. The CDR3 loop reads CASSRDREDEQFF. The CDR3, as DNA: TGTGCCAGCAGCCGGGACAGGGAGGATGAGCAGTTCTTC.

V usage is TRBV7-8 and J usage is TRBJ1-1; possible D gene TRBD1, 5 bases. Germline V lookup: CDR1 SGHVS, CDR2 FQNEAQ. V lost 5 bases, J lost 5 bases, and 18 bases lay in between. The CDR3 is 15 amino acids. CDR3 sequence reads: CASSLQEGRGTEAFF. In DNA form, the CDR3 reads TGTGCCAGCAGCCTACAGGAGGGGAGAGGGACTGAAGCTTTCTTT.

This clone turned up a few times. The V call is TRBV28, the J call TRBJ2-7; 12 nucleotides match TRBD2. In germline, CDR1 is MDHEN, CDR2 SYDVKM. The CDR3 loop spans 15 amino acids. Trimming at V came to 3 bases and at J to 4 bases, leaving 4 bases not matched to a gene. In DNA form, the CDR3 reads TGTGCCAGCAGTTTCGGACTAGCGGGGAATTACGAGCAGTACTTC. Protein sequence: CASSFGLAGNYEQYF.

There are a few counts of this clone. The chain combines TRBV10-3 with TRBJ1-4, with unresolved D. Germline V gene lookup returns CDR1 ENHRY and CDR2 SYGVKD. V was shortened by 2 bases and J by 2 bases, with 9 bases between the two germline ends. This CDR3 spans 15 amino acids. The chain's CDR3 is CAISEGRVTNEKLFF. Here the CDR3 DNA reads TGTGCCATCAGTGAGGGTCGGGTCACTAATGAAAAACTGTTTTTT.

This clone has just a few counts. The rearrangement uses TRBV7-2 and TRBJ1-2, with TRBD1 matching over 10 bases. V gave up 3 bases and J gave up 2 bases; unmatched junction bases: 6. CDR1 and CDR2 (germline): SGHTA, FQGNSA. The CDR3 loop spans 16 amino acids. The CDR3 loop reads CASSLDGTGVNYGYTF. The CDR3 nucleotides read TGTGCCAGCAGCTTGGACGGGACAGGGGTCAACTATGGCTACACCTTC.

The chain has TRBV4-1 and TRBJ2-5; D not certain. From germline, CDR1 is MGHRA and CDR2 YSYEKL. Trimming left V 0 bases short and J 9 bases short, with 17 bases between. There are 15 residues in the CDR3. CDR3 nucleotides: TGCGCCAGCAGCCAAGATCTACAGATCGGCTTGGCCCAGTACTTC. It is translated as CASSQDLQIGLAQYF.

The chain has TRBV7-8 and TRBJ2-3; D is perhaps TRBD2 (6 bases). The CDR3 length is 16 residues. Germline CDR1 and CDR2: SGHVS and FQNEAQ. The V gene lost 5 bases and the J gene lost 0 bases, with 15 bases spanning the gap. CDR3 sequence: CASSRSSASSTDTQYF. Here the CDR3 DNA reads TGTGCCAGCAGCCGATCTAGCGCAAGTAGCACAGATACGCAGTATTTT.

The rearrangement links TRBV5-1 to TRBJ2-7; weak D call: TRBD1 (6 bases). In germline, CDR1 is SGHRS, CDR2 YFSETQ. Trimming stripped 2 bases from V and 0 bases from J, with 9 bases between. This CDR3 comprises 14 residues. Here the CDR3 reads CASSFDRSSYEQYF. The CDR3 coding sequence is TGCGCCAGCAGCTTCGACAGGAGCTCCTACGAGCAGTACTTC.

V is TRBV5-1 and J is TRBJ2-3; TRBD2 matches 13 bases. Germline CDR1 is SGHRS and CDR2 is YFSETQ. Unmatched junction bases numbered 8, after V lost 4 bases and J lost 6 bases. CDR3 size: 16 residues. CDR3 in amino acids: CASSLRTSGSLDTQYF. The DNA of the CDR3 is TGCGCCAGCAGCCTTCGGACTAGCGGGAGTTTGGATACGCAGTATTTT.

The V and J genes are TRBV11-2 and TRBJ2-3, with TRBD1 identical over 8 bases. V lost 1 base and J lost 6; bases outside the gene matches: 12. This CDR3 spans 17 amino acids. In germline, CDR1 is SGHAT, CDR2 FQNNGV. The CDR3 sequence is CASSLGLGGQGKDTQYF. The CDR3 DNA is TGTGCCAGCAGCTTAGGTTTAGGCGGACAGGGAAAGGATACGCAGTATTTT. The whole variable domain, filled in from reference TRBV11-2 and TRBJ2-3, reads EAGVAQSPRYKIIEKRQSVAFWCNPISGHATLYWYQQILGQGPKLLIQFQNNGVVDDSQLPKDRFSAERLKGVDSTLKIQPAKLEDSAVYLCASSLGLGGQGKDTQYFGPGTRLTVL.

The rearrangement links TRBV18 to TRBJ2-6; 10 bases are shared with TRBD1. CDR1 KGHSH and CDR2 LQKENI come from the germline V gene. This CDR3 region has 17 residues. The V segment lost 3 bases and the J segment 0 bases; nucleotides outside the gene matches: 2. CDR3 in amino acids: CASSPRTGGSGANVLTF. In DNA form, the CDR3 reads TGTGCCAGCTCACCTCGGACAGGGGGCTCTGGGGCCAACGTCCTGACTTTC. The complete variable domain, with remaining parts taken from reference TRBV18 and TRBJ2-6, reads NAGVMQNPRHLVRRRGQEARLRCSPMKGHSHVYWYRQLPEEGLKFMVYLQKENIIDESGMPKERFSAEFPKEGPSILRIQQVVRGDSAAYFCASSPRTGGSGANVLTFGAGSRLTVL.

This rearrangement joins TRBV7-2 to TRBJ2-1; 7 positions match TRBD2. The trim removed 5 bases at V and 8 bases at J, leaving 9 bases unmatched. The CDR3 has 14 residues. Per germline, CDR1 SGHTA and CDR2 FQGNSA. Here the CDR3 reads CASSAGLVVDEQFF. The CDR3 coding sequence is TGTGCCAGCAGCGCCGGACTAGTCGTCGATGAGCAGTTCTTC.

V gene TRBV28 combines with J gene TRBJ2-2; D might be TRBD2 (6 bases). Germline V gene lookup returns CDR1 MDHEN and CDR2 SYDVKM. The ends were cut back, 8 bases at V and 5 bases at J, with 15 bases in the middle. The CDR3 has 14 residues. The CDR3 DNA reads as TGTGCCAGCCACAGCCCCGGGGGAACCGGGGAGCTGTTTTTT. Amino acid sequence: CASHSPGGTGELFF.

This clone occurred a few times. The chain employs TRBV28 and TRBJ2-2, with D perhaps matching TRBD2 (6 bases). This CDR3 is 15 amino acids long. Trimming pared 2 bases from V and 2 bases from J, leaving 9 bases between. CDR1 and CDR2 (germline): MDHEN, SYDVKM. The CDR3 region is CASSLGGSNTGELFF. CDR3 in DNA: TGTGCCAGCAGTTTAGGGGGGAGCAACACCGGGGAGCTGTTTTTT.

The chain couples TRBV30 to TRBJ1-1; D perhaps matches TRBD1 (5 bases). V dropped 1 base and J dropped 12 bases, with 18 bases sitting between them. Germline loops: CDR1 GTSNPN, CDR2 SVGIG (reference sequence). The CDR3 loop spans 13 amino acids. The CDR3 here is CAWSAKAGYHTFF. The CDR3 DNA is TGTGCCTGGAGTGCTAAGGCAGGGTATCATACTTTCTTT.

This chain links TRBV30 with TRBJ2-1; TRBD2 matches 8 bases. In germline, CDR1 is GTSNPN, CDR2 SVGIG (reference sequence). V dropped 2 bases and J dropped 0; count of bases not matched to a gene: 12. The CDR3 runs to 18 residues. CDR3 sequence: CAWSLLGLAGVSYNEQFF. CDR3 bases: TGTGCCTGGAGTCTCTTGGGTCTAGCGGGCGTCTCCTACAATGAGCAGTTCTTC.

This clone has more than one count but fewer than ten. CDR3 nucleotides: TGTGCCAGCAGCCAAGATTTAGCGGGGGACAATGAGCAGTTCTTC. Translation gives CASSQDLAGDNEQFF. The rearrangement links TRBV4-2 to TRBJ2-1, with TRBD2 matching 9 bases. The germline gives CDR1 LGHNA, CDR2 YNFKEQ. Trimming removed 0 bases from V and 5 bases from J; junction bases left unmatched: 2. This CDR3 is 15 amino acids long.

The chain recombines TRBV18 with TRBJ2-7, with D maybe TRBD2 (5 bases). The V end lost 2 bases, the J end lost 3 bases, and 11 bases lay between the germline ends. Germline V gene lookup returns CDR1 KGHSH and CDR2 LQKENI. The CDR3 contains 14 residues. The CDR3 nucleotides read TGTGCCAGCTCACCAGGGAGACACTTCTACGAGCAGTACTTC. As protein: CASSPGRHFYEQYF.

The chain links TRBV7-9 to TRBJ2-7, with 9 bases fitting TRBD2. Germline CDR1 is SEHNR and CDR2 is FQNEAQ (reference sequence). Trimming cost V 3 bases and J 5 bases; bases outside gene matches: 8. The CDR3 extends over 15 amino acids. The CDR3 DNA reads TGTGCCAGCAGCTTTGGGACTAGCATAAATGACGAGCAGTACTTC. Translating gives CASSFGTSINDEQYF.

Only a few counts were recorded for this clone. J is TRBJ1-1 and V is TRBV27, with D unresolved. The CDR3 is made up of 13 amino acids. V was shortened by 0 bases and J by 11 bases, with 13 bases between the two germline ends. From germline, CDR1 is MNHEY and CDR2 SMNVEV (reference sequence). CDR3 in DNA: TGTGCCAGCAGTTTATCCACCGGCGGTAGGGCTTTCTTT. This encodes CASSLSTGGRAFF.

This sequence joins TRBV5-1 and TRBJ2-7; D is ambiguous. Trimming took 5 bases from V and 5 from J, leaving 20 bases between them. The germline gives CDR1 SGHRS, CDR2 YFSETQ. CDR3 length: 15 residues. This CDR3 reads CASRAPFGESHEQYF. DNA for the CDR3: TGCGCCAGCAGGGCCCCGTTCGGAGAGAGCCACGAGCAGTACTTC.